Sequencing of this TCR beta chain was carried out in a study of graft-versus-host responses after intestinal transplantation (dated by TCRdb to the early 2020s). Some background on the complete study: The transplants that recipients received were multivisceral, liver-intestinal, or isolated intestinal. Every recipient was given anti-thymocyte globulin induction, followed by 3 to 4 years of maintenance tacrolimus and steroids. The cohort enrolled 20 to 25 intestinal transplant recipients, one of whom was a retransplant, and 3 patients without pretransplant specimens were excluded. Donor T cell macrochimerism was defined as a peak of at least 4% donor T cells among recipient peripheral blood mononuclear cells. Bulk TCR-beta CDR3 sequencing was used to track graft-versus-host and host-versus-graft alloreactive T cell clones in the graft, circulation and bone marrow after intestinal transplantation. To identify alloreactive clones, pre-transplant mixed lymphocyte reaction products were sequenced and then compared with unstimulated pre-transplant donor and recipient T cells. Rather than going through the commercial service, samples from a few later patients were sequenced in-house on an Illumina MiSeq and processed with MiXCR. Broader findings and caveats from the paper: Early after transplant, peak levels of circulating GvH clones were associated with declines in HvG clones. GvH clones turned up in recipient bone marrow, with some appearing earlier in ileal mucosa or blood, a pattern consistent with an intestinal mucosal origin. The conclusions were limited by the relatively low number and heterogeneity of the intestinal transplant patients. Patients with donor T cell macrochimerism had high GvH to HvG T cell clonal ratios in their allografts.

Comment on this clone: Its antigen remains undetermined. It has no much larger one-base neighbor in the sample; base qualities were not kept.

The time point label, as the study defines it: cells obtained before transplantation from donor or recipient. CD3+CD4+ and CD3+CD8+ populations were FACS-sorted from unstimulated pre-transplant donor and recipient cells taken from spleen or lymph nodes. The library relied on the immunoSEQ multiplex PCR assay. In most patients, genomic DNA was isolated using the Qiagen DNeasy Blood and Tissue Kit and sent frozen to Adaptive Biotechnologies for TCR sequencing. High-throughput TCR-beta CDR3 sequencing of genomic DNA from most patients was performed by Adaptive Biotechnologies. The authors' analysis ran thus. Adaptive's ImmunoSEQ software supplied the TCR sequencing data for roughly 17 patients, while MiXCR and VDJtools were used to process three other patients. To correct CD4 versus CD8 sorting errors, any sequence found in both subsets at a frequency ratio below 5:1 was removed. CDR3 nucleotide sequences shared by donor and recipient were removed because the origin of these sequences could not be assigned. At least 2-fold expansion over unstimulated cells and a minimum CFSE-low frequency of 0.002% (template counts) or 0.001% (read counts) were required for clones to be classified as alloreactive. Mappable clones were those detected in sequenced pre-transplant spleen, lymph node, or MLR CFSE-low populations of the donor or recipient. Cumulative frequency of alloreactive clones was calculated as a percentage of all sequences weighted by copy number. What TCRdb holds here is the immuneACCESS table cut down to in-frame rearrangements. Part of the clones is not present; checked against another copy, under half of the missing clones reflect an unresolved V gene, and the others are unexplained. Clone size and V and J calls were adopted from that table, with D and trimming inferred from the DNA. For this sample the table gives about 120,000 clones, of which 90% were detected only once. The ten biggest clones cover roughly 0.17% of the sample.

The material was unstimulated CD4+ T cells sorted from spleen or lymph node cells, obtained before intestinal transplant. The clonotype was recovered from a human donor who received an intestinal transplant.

The CDR3: CASSERLAGGQETQYF. The nucleotide sequence is TGTGCCAGCAGTGAAAGACTAGCGGGAGGGCAAGAGACCCAGTACTTC. The chain couples TRBV28 to TRBJ2-5, and 14 junctional nucleotides match TRBD2. V has 5 bases trimmed and J has 2 bases trimmed; junction bases matching no gene number 4. CDR1 and CDR2 were assigned from the germline V gene as MDHEN and SYDVKM. Including the terminal cysteine and phenylalanine, the CDR3 comprises 16 residues. Just CDR3 DNA is preserved here, 48 bases in frame from base 1.